Listed below are T cell receptor beta chains from one sample, sequenced in a study of CD8+CD57+ T cells in acquired aplastic anemia. TCRdb called the reads again in MiXCR, with one record for every CDR3 protein. The top ten hold less than 1% of the sample, which has hundreds of thousands of distinct CDR3 sequences, around 30% seen once. The sequencing input was sorted CD4+, CD8+, or CD8+CD57+ T cells (not recorded which) from PBMCs. The source of these receptors is a human donor with aplastic anemia. Both conserved end residues are part of each CDR3. The D gene is left open where the match is weak. Expanded clones are given a class, and other clones once, few, many or no size at all.

d_call j_call clone_size v_call cdr3_aa cdr3_nt
TRBD1 TRBJ1-2 - TRBV30 CAWSQGGYGYTF TGTGCCTGGTCCCAGGGGGGCTATGGCTACACCTTC
- TRBJ1-2 many TRBV5-1 CASSGPPYYGYTF TGCGCCAGCAGCGGACCACCCTACTATGGCTACACCTTC
- TRBJ2-1 many TRBV29-1 CSVDRAYNEQFF TGCAGCGTTGACAGGGCCTACAATGAGCAGTTCTTC
- TRBJ1-5 few TRBV5-6 CASNYGGGGEMGQHF TGTGCCAGCAACTATGGAGGGGGGGGCGAGATGGGCCAGCATTTT
- TRBJ1-1 - TRBV19 CASSTQANTEAFF TGTGCCAGTAGTACCCAGGCGAACACTGAAGCTTTCTTT
TRBD1 TRBJ2-2 - TRBV5-1 CASSLLGQENTGELFF TGCGCCAGCAGCTTGTTAGGACAGGAGAACACCGGGGAGCTGTTTTTT
TRBD2 TRBJ2-1 - TRBV11-1 CASRTSGGPRVNEQFF TGTGCCAGCAGAACTAGCGGGGGGCCCCGGGTAAATGAGCAGTTCTTC
TRBD1 TRBJ2-7 many TRBV29-1 CSVDRGDEQYF TGCAGCGTCGACAGGGGGGACGAGCAGTACTTC
- TRBJ1-1 many TRBV20-1 CSASLNTEAFF TGCAGTGCAAGTTTGAACACTGAAGCTTTCTTT
- TRBJ2-1 - TRBV11-2 CASSLSQGLVNEQFF TGTGCCAGCAGCTTAAGCCAGGGTTTGGTCAATGAGCAGTTCTTC